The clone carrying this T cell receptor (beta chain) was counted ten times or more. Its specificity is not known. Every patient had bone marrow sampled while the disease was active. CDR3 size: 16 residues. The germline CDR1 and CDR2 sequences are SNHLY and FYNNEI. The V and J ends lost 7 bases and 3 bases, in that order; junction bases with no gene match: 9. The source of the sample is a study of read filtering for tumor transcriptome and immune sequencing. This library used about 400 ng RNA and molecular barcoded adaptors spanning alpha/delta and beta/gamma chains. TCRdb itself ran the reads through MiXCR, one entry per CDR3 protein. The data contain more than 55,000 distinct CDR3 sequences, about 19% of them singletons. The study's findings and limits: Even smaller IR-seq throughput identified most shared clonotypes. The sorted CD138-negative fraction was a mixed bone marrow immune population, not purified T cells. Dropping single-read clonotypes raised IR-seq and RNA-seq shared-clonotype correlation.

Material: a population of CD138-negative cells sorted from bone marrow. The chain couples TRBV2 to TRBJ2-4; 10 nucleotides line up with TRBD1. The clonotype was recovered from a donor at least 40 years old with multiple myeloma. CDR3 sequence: CASTTNWTGGKNIQYF. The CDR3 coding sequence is TGTGCCAGCACGACGAATTGGACAGGGGGCAAAAACATTCAGTACTTC.